The clone carrying this T cell receptor (beta chain) was counted between two and nine times. V lost 5 bases and J lost 7; bases outside the gene matches: 5. CDR3 length equals 13 residues. CDR1 is MNHEY, CDR2 SVGAGI, per germline. RNA was isolated and reverse transcribed to cDNA, the sequencing template. Generated by immunoSEQ multiplex PCR, the TCRdb table keeps only in-frame clones and is missing some. The table lists about 150,000 clones, 47% of them singletons. The entry originates in a study of CD8+ T cells in alopecia areata. Study-level information: Those patients who were treated received oral tofacitinib, which was given at 5 to 10 mg twice daily for moderate-to-severe alopecia areata.

V usage is TRBV6-5 and J usage is TRBJ1-2; 9 bases line up with TRBD1. The TCR comes from a human donor with alopecia areata. The sample was CD4+ T cells sorted from blood. For the CDR3, the DNA is TGTGCCAGCAGTCGGGGACAGGGAGGTGGCTACACCTTC. Its translation is CASSRGQGGGYTF.